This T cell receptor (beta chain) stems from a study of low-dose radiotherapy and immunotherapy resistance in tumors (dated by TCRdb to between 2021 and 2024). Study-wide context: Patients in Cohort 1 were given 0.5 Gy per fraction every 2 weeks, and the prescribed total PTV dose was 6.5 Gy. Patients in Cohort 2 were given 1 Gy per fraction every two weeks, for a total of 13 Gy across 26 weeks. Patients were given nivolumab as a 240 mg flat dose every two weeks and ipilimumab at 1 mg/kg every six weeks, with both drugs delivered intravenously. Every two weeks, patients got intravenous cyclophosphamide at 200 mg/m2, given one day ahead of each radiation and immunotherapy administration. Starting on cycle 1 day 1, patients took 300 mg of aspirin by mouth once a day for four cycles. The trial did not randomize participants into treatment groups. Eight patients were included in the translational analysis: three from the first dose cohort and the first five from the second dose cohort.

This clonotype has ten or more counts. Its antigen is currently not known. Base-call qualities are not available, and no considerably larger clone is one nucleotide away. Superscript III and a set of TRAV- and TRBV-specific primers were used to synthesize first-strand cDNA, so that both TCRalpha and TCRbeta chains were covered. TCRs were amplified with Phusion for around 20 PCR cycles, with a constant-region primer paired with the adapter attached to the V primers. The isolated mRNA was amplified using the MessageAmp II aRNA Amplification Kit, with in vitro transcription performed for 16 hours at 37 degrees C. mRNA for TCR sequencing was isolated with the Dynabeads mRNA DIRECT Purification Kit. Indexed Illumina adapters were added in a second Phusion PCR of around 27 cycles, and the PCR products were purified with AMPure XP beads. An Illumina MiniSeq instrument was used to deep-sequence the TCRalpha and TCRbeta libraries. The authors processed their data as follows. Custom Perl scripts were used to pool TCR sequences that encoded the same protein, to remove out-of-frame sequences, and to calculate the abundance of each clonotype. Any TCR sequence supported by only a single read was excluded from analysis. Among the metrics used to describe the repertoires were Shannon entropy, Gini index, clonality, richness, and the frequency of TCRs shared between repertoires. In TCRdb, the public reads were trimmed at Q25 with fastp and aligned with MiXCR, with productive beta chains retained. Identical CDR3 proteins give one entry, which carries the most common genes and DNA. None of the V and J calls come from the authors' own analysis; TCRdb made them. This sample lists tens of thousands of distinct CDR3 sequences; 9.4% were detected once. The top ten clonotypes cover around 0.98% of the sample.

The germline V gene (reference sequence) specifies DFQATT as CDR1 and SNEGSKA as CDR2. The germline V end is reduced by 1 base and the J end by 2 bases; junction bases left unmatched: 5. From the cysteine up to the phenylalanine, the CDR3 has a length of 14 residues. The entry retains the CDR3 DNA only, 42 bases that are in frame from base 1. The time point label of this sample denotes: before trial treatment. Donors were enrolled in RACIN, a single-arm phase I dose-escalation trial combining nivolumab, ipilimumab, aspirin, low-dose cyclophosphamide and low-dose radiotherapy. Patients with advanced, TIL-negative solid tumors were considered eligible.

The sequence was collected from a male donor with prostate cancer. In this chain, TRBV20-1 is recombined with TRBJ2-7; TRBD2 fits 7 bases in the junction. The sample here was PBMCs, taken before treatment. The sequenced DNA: TGCAGTGCTAGAGCCGGGACTATAGCCTACGAGCAGTACTTC. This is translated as CSARAGTIAYEQYF.